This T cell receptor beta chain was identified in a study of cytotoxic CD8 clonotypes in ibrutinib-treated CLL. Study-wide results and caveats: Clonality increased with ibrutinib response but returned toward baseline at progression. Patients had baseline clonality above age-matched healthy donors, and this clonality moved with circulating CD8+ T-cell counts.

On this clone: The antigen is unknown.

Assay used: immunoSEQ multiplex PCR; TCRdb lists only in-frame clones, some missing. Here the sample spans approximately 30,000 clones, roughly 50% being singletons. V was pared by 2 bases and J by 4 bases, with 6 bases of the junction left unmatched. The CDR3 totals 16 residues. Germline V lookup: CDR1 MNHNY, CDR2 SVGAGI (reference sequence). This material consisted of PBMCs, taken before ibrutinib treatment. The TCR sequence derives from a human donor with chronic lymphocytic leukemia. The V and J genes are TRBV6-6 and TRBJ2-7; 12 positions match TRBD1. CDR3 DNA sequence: TGTGCCAGCAGTTACCGGCCGGGACAGGGGGCTTACGAGCAGTACTTC. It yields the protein CASSYRPGQGAYEQYF.